The TCR beta chain under discussion was sequenced for a study of T cell repertoires in cytomegalovirus infection. Study summary: CMV infection plus the matching HLA type was flagged by public TCR beta signatures. Study-wide results and caveats: HLA-C-restricted CMV-specific TCR beta clonotypes prevailed in the ex vivo response. Based on cumulative public TCR beta family frequency, carriers of CMV plus the relevant HLA were identified.

TCRdb itself ran the reads through MiXCR, one entry per CDR3 protein. Among some 440,000 distinct CDR3 sequences, 31% were seen once, and the ten largest hold around 13%. Germline CDR1 reads SGHNT; CDR2 reads YYREEE (reference sequence). This CDR3 is built from 16 residues. In this sample, this clonotype turned up once. Its antigen is not identified. Relative to the germline gene, one junction end is altered; a read error may explain this. The chain uses TRBV5-4 and TRBJ2-3; D possibly matches TRBD1 or TRBD2 (5 bases each). The sample was PBMCs. The receptor was derived from a human donor in good health (CMV status not recorded). Some clones in this sample may be carry-over from other donors' samples. The CDR3: CASRLVSLGGTDTQYF. The CDR3, as DNA: TGTGCCAGCCGCTTGGTGTCGTTGGGGGGCACAGATACGCAGTATTTT.